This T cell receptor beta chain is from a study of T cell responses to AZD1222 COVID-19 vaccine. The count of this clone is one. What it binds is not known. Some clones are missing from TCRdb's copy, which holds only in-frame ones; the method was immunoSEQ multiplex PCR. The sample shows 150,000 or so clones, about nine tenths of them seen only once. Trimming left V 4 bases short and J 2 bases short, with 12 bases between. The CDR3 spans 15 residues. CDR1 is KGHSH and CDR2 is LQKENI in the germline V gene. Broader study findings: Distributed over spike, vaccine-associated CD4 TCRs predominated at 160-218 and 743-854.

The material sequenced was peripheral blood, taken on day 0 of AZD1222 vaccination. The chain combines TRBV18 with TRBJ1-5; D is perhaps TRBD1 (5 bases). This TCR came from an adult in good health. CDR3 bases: TGTGCCAGCTCACTGCAGGGTATTGGCAATCAGCCCCAGCATTTT. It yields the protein CASSLQGIGNQPQHF.